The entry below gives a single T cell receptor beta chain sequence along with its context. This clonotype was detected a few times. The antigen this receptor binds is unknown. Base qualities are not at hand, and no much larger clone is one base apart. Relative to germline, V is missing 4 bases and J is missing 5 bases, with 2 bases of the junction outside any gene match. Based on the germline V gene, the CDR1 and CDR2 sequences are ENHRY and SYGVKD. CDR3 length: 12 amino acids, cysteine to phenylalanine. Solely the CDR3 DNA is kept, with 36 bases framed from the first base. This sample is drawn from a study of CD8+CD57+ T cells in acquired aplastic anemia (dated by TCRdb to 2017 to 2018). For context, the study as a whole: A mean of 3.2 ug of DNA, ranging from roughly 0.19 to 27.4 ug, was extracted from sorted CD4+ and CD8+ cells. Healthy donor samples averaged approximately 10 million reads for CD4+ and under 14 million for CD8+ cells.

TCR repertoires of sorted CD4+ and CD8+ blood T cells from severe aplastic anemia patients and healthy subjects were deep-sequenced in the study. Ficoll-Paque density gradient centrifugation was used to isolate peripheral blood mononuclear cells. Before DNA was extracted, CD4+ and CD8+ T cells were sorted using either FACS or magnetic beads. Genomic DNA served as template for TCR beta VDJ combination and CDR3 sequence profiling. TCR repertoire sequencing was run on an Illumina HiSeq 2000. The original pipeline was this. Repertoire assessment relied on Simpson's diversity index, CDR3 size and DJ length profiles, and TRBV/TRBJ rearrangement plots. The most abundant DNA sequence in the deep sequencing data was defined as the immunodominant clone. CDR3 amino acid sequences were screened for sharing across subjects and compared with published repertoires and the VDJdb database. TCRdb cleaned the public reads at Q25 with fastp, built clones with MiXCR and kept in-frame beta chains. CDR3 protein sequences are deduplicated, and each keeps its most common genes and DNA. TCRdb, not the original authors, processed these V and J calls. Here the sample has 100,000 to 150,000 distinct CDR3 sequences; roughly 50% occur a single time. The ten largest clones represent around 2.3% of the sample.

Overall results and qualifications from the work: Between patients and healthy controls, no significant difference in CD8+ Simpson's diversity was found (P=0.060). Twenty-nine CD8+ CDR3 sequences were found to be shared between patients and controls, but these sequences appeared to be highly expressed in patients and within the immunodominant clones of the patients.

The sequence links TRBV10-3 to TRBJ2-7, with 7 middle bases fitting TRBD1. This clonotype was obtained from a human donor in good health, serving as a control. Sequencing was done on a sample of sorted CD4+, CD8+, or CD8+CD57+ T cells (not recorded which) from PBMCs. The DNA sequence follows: TGTGCCATCAGTGGAGACAGGGACGAGCAGTACTTC. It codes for CAISGDRDEQYF.